The text below deals with one T cell receptor (beta chain). The data derive from a study of blood T cell repertoires in COVID-19. As originally analysed: Reference gene primer amplification yielded estimated nucleated cell counts. Repertoires were generated with immunoSEQ multiplex PCR, while TCRdb's copy carries only in-frame clones and drops some. The V and J calls and clone size come from that table; D and trimming were worked out from the DNA. The sample yields about 86,000 clones, over 70% seen once. Per germline, CDR1 SGHAT and CDR2 FQNNGV. Trimming stripped 5 bases from V and 8 bases from J, with 12 bases between. This CDR3 has 12 amino acids.

Sequenced sample: peripheral blood. The chain employs TRBV11-2 and TRBJ1-2; D may be TRBD1 (5 bases). This receptor was obtained from an elderly woman with active or convalescent COVID-19. In DNA, the CDR3 is TGTGCCAGCAGCCCCGACAGTGTCGGCTACACCTTC. Encoded protein: CASSPDSVGYTF.